Below, 27 T cell receptor beta chains from the same sample are listed, as sequenced in a study of T-cell reconstitution after alpha-beta-depleted transplantation in children. It was with unique molecular identifiers that the TCRbeta library was prepared. TCRdb independently ran MiXCR on the PCR reads; one entry per CDR3 protein. The sample has 500,000 to 650,000 distinct CDR3 sequences, roughly 10% seen once; the top ten hold less than 15%. Here the sequenced sample was PBMCs, mostly from graft donor cells, taken 180 days after TCRalphabeta/CD19-depleted stem cell transplant. The receptors were gathered from a female patient aged 2-9 years who had a stem cell transplant for aplastic anemia, so the T cells may come from the graft donor.

This clonotype showed up many times. This chain connects TRBV20-1 to TRBJ2-7; 9 nucleotides match TRBD2. The V segment lost 1 base and the J segment 3 bases; nucleotides outside the gene matches: 7. CDR1 is DFQATT and CDR2 is SNEGSKA in the germline V gene (reference sequence). The CDR3 has 15 amino acids. The CDR3 DNA reads as TGCAGTGCTAGAGCCGGACTAGCGCATCTCTACGAGCAGTACGTC. This gives the protein CSARAGLAHLYEQYV.

This clonotype has just a few counts. The chain has TRBV12-3 or TRBV12-4 and TRBJ2-5, with no clear D. The CDR3 is 12 amino acids. With 4 bases removed from V and 7 bases from J, the gap between germline ends came to 10 bases. DNA of the CDR3: TGTGCCAGCAGTTGGGAAAGGAGGACCCAGTACTTC. This sequence encodes CASSWERRTQYF.

The V gene is TRBV25-1, the J gene TRBJ2-5; 13 bases are a match to TRBD2. The V gene's germline CDR1 is MGHDK and CDR2 SYGVNS. This CDR3 has 17 residues. The ends lost 1 base at V and 0 bases at J; junction bases unmatched: 2. The CDR3 sequence: CASSEFGTSGNQETQYF. CDR3 bases: TGTGCCAGCAGTGAATTCGGGACTAGCGGGAACCAAGAGACCCAGTACTTC.

This clonotype appeared a few times. V gene TRBV6-6 combines with J gene TRBJ2-7; D ambiguous. CDR3 length equals 11 residues. Germline CDR1 reads MNHNY; CDR2 reads SVGAGI (reference sequence). V was clipped by 6 bases and J by 6 bases, with 9 bases between them. CDR3 region: CASSPRSEQYF. The CDR3 DNA sequence: TGTGCCAGCAGCCCAAGGTCCGAGCAGTACTTC.

This clonotype was observed at least ten times. The chain combines TRBV29-1 with TRBJ2-2; 7 bases align to TRBD1. Germline V gene data show CDR1 as SQVTM and CDR2 as ANQGSEA. This CDR3 region has 15 residues. The V segment lost 7 bases and the J segment 6 bases; nucleotides outside the gene matches: 14. CDR3 protein: CSARPQGEFPGELFF. The CDR3 DNA reads TGCAGCGCCCGCCCCCAGGGGGAATTCCCCGGGGAGCTGTTTTTT.

This clonotype was observed a handful of times. The DNA of the CDR3 is TGTGCCAGTAGTATACGCGGACAGGGCATCGAGCAAGAGACCCAGTACTTC. Translating gives CASSIRGQGIEQETQYF. The chain recombines TRBV19 with TRBJ2-5; 8 bases align to TRBD1. The CDR3 extends over 17 amino acids. J lost 2 bases, V lost 2 bases, and 10 bases had no gene match. Germline CDR1 reads LNHDA; CDR2 reads SQIVND (reference sequence).

This clonotype was picked up a small number of times. V and J are TRBV20-1 and TRBJ2-5, with D tentatively TRBD2 (6 bases). Trimming took 2 bases from V and 5 from J, leaving 15 bases between them. CDR1 DFQATT and CDR2 SNEGSKA come from the germline V gene (reference sequence). There are 14 residues in the CDR3. The CDR3 DNA sequence: TGCAGTGCTAGAACGGCTAGCGTACTCGAGACCCAGTACTTC. Protein sequence: CSARTASVLETQYF.

In this sample, this clonotype turned up a few times. The rearrangement uses TRBV4-1 and TRBJ1-4; the D gene is possibly TRBD1 (5 bases). CDR1 MGHRA and CDR2 YSYEKL come from the germline V gene. Trimming left V 0 bases short and J 13 bases short, with 9 bases between. This CDR3 has 12 residues. The CDR3 protein is CASSQDGTRLFF. The CDR3 coding sequence is TGCGCCAGCAGCCAAGATGGGACGAGACTGTTTTTT.

This chain joins TRBV10-3 and TRBJ1-1; D is perhaps TRBD1 (6 bases). The germline CDR1 and CDR2 sequences are ENHRY and SYGVKD. This CDR3 has 14 amino acids. Trimming removed 5 bases at V and 3 bases at J, with 13 bases between. The CDR3 DNA follows: TGTGCCATCAGTTCGGACAGTTTGGACACTGAAGCTTTCTTT. Its protein is CAISSDSLDTEAFF.

The chain joins TRBV11-2 to TRBJ2-7; 9 bases are shared with TRBD2. The V gene end was trimmed by 1 base and the J gene end by 7 bases; junction bases not matched to a gene: 5. CDR3 length: 14 amino acids. The V gene's germline CDR1 is SGHAT and CDR2 FQNNGV. DNA for the CDR3: TGTGCCAGCAGCTTAGTAGCGGGAGCCCGGGAGCAGTACTTC. The encoded protein is CASSLVAGAREQYF.

This clonotype was found a few times. This chain links TRBV14 with TRBJ2-1, with D possibly matching TRBD2 (6 bases). CDR1 SGHDN and CDR2 FVKESK come from the germline V gene. The CDR3 is 14 amino acids. V was clipped by 5 bases and J by 5 bases, with 13 bases between them. CDR3 in DNA: TGTGCCAGCAGCACTCCTTTAGCGGACAATGAGCAGTTCTTC. Its protein product is CASSTPLADNEQFF.

The chain combines TRBV28 with TRBJ2-1; D could derive from TRBD1 or TRBD2 (5 bases each). This CDR3 region has 14 residues. With 3 bases removed from V and 5 bases from J, the gap between germline ends came to 11 bases. Germline CDR1 MDHEN, CDR2 SYDVKM. The CDR3 coding sequence is TGTGCCAGCAGTTTTTTCGGGGCGGACAATGAGCAGTTCTTC. This sequence encodes CASSFFGADNEQFF.

This clonotype was found a few times. The chain combines TRBV5-5 with TRBJ1-1, with D unclear. The germline V gene encodes CDR1 SGHKS and CDR2 YYEKEE (reference sequence). The ends were cut back, 0 bases at V and 3 bases at J, with 12 bases in the middle. The CDR3 is made up of 15 amino acids. CDR3 loop: CASSLEAGLDTEAFF. In nucleotides, the CDR3 is TGTGCCAGCAGCTTGGAGGCAGGATTGGACACTGAAGCTTTCTTT.

This chain connects TRBV20-1 to TRBJ1-1; D perhaps matches TRBD1 (6 bases). Germline-derived CDR1 and CDR2 are DFQATT and SNEGSKA (reference sequence). Trimming cost V 7 bases and J 5 bases, with 20 bases left between them. The CDR3 consists of 14 residues. DNA of the CDR3: TGCAGTGACTCACTCTTGGGGGCGCGGACTGAAGCTTTCTTT. Protein sequence: CSDSLLGARTEAFF.

This chain connects TRBV20-1 to TRBJ1-6; TRBD1 might be the D (5 bases). CDR1 is DFQATT and CDR2 is SNEGSKA in the germline V gene (reference sequence). The CDR3 has 17 amino acids. With 6 bases removed from V and 7 bases from J, the gap between germline ends came to 25 bases. CDR3 coding DNA: TGCAGTGCCGTCCCCTACAGGAGCATCGCGCCAAATTCACCCCTCCACTTT. It codes for CSAVPYRSIAPNSPLHF.

The sample holds a few counts of this clonotype. The chain has TRBV14 and TRBJ1-4; a possible D gene is TRBD1 (6 bases). Germline V gene lookup returns CDR1 SGHDN and CDR2 FVKESK. Trimming stripped 0 bases from V and 7 bases from J, with 21 bases between. The CDR3 extends over 18 amino acids. Here the CDR3 reads CASSQEPLLGGGIEKLFF. The CDR3 bases are TGTGCCAGCAGCCAAGAGCCCCTTCTGGGAGGGGGTATTGAAAAACTGTTTTTT.

In this sample, this clonotype turned up many times. Here the CDR3 reads CASSPGQGRAGELFF. The CDR3 DNA reads TGTGCCAGCAGCCCGGGACAGGGGCGGGCCGGGGAGCTGTTTTTT. The chain combines TRBV12-3 or TRBV12-4 with TRBJ2-2; 10 positions agree with TRBD1. This CDR3 has 15 amino acids. Unmatched junction bases numbered 7, after V lost 6 bases and J lost 6 bases.

This clonotype was observed a few times. CDR3 DNA: TGTGCCAGCAGCTTAGAGCGGAGGGGGAATGAGCAGTTCTTC. Protein product: CASSLERRGNEQFF. The chain uses TRBV7-2 and TRBJ2-1, with D perhaps TRBD1 or TRBD2 (6 bases each). This CDR3 spans 14 amino acids. Trimming left V 1 base short and J 7 bases short, with 11 bases between. Germline loops: CDR1 SGHTA, CDR2 FQGNSA.

This clonotype was found a few times. The gene calls are TRBV21-1 and TRBJ1-2; TRBD1 was called by the table and not checked on the DNA. TRBV21-1 is a listed pseudogene. CDR3 length equals 18 residues. CDR3 sequence reads: CASSKPMLARPGDYGYTF. The CDR3 region has the DNA TGTGCCAGCAGCAAACCTATGCTTGCCAGACCGGGGGACTATGGCTACACCTTC.

A few counts support this clonotype. The V call is TRBV7-2, the J call TRBJ2-6; 9 positions agree with TRBD2. V shed 3 bases and J 0 bases; nucleotides not matched to a gene: 3. The CDR3 loop spans 17 amino acids. Germline assignment: CDR1 SGHTA and CDR2 FQGNSA. The CDR3 region has the DNA TGTGCCAGCAGCTTCCTAGCGGGACGCTCTGGGGCCAACGTCCTGACTTTC. This translates into CASSFLAGRSGANVLTF.

The rearrangement links TRBV12-3 or TRBV12-4 to TRBJ1-1; TRBD1 is a possible D gene (5 bases). This CDR3 contains 14 residues. V lost 2 bases and J 11 bases, leaving 18 bases between the germline ends. CDR3 bases: TGTGCCAGCAGTTTACGTTCGGACACCGTGAAGGCTTTCTTT. It codes for CASSLRSDTVKAFF.

This chain connects TRBV7-2 to TRBJ1-5; D possibly corresponds to TRBD1 (6 bases). Trimming removed 7 bases from V and 1 base from J, with 11 bases in between. Per germline, CDR1 SGHTA and CDR2 FQGNSA. The CDR3 consists of 14 residues. The CDR3 spells CASTFGQSNQPQHF. CDR3 nucleotide sequence: TGTGCCAGCACCTTCGGACAGAGCAATCAGCCCCAGCATTTT.

This clonotype was recorded a few times. This rearrangement joins TRBV4-2 to TRBJ2-2; 8 nucleotides match TRBD1. Losses at the gene ends were 8 bases for V and 5 bases for J; bases not matched to a gene: 10. CDR3 length: 15 amino acids. Germline V gene sequence: CDR1 LGHNA, CDR2 YNFKEQ. The DNA of the CDR3 is TGTGCCAGCCGTACCGGACAGGGATGGACCGGGGAGCTGTTTTTT. This sequence encodes CASRTGQGWTGELFF.

This chain joins TRBV7-2 and TRBJ2-1; D call uncertain. This CDR3 is 14 amino acids long. Germline values: CDR1 SGHTA, CDR2 FQGNSA. V was pared by 1 base and J by 4 bases, with 8 bases between. The CDR3 loop is CASSLVRTYNEQFF. DNA of the CDR3: TGTGCCAGCAGCTTAGTGCGCACGTACAATGAGCAGTTCTTC.

This clonotype appeared a few times. This chain links TRBV6-1 with TRBJ2-5; no clear D gene. Deletions cut 3 bases from V and 5 bases from J, with 16 bases between. CDR3 length: 15 residues. Germline loops: CDR1 MNHNS, CDR2 SASEGT. The CDR3 coding sequence is TGTGCCAGCAGTGAGGGCCCTGCAACCTACGAGACCCAGTACTTC. It encodes CASSEGPATYETQYF.

The gene calls are TRBV9 and TRBJ2-3, with D uncertain. The V gene's germline CDR1 is SGDLS and CDR2 YYNGEE. This CDR3 is 15 amino acids long. Trimming cost V 0 bases and J 3 bases, with 11 bases left between them. The CDR3 DNA is TGTGCCAGCAGCGTAGGGCAGTCCTGGACAGATACGCAGTATTTT. Amino acids: CASSVGQSWTDTQYF.

The rearrangement links TRBV7-6 to TRBJ1-5; TRBD1 matches at 8 bases. CDR1 SGHVS and CDR2 FNYEAQ come from the germline V gene. This CDR3 is built from 15 residues. The V gene end was trimmed by 4 bases and the J gene end by 4 bases; junction bases not matched to a gene: 6. The DNA for the CDR3 is TGTGCCAGCAGCTCACAGGGGGAACGAAATCAGCCCCAGCATTTT. The encoded protein is CASSSQGERNQPQHF.